This T cell receptor (beta chain) was identified during a study of cytomegalovirus exposure and HLA in healthy donors. To note about this clone: Its antigen is unidentified.

Study results and caveats: It was reported that TCR beta sequences correctly inferred the HLA-A and HLA-B alleles for most subjects.

13 Jbeta primers and 60 Vbeta primers were used for the PCR. Clones were sequenced by immunoSEQ multiplex PCR, and TCRdb holds only the in-frame ones, with some missing. The sample lists about 140,000 clones, about 80% occurring once. Specimen: PBMCs. This TCR came from a man aged 35-49 years in good health and CMV-seropositive.

CDR3 sequence: CASSLQGADNEKLFF. The CDR3 nucleotides are TGCGCCAGCAGCTTACAGGGGGCCGATAATGAAAAACTGTTTTTT. This chain uses TRBV5-1 with TRBJ1-4; TRBD1 matches at 9 bases. This CDR3 region has 15 residues. The germline V gene has CDR1 SGHRS and CDR2 YFSETQ. V gave up 2 bases and J gave up 4 bases; unmatched junction bases: 3.